The 8 T cell receptor beta chains below all came from one sample that was sequenced in a study of shared clonotypes between healthy human individuals (dated by TCRdb to 2018 to 2021). Library construction relied on the immunoSEQ multiplex PCR assay. TCRdb provides this immuneACCESS table in a form limited to in-frame rearrangements. Some clones are lacking; in checked studies, under half of them reflect an unresolved V gene, and why the rest are absent is not known. Within this sample are over 1.5 million clones, with 95% to 99% of them counted one time only. The top ten clones comprise roughly 0.4% of the sample. Sequenced sample: naive CD4+ T cells sorted from blood. The sample's cell subset or site label, in plain terms: CD45RA+ positively selected. These receptors all come from a man aged 30 to 39 in good health.

The chain links TRBV5-1 to TRBJ1-2, with D possibly TRBD1 on 5 matching bases. V lost 0 bases and J lost 0, with 12 bases in between. The CDR3 has 16 amino acids. Germline V gene sequence: CDR1 SGHRS, CDR2 YFSETQ. CDR3 coding DNA: TGCGCCAGCAGCTTGGCTAGGGGCCCCCCTAACTATGGCTACACCTTC. Amino acids: CASSLARGPPNYGYTF.

With respect to this clone: This sample includes further DNA sequences coding for the same CDR3. This sequence joins TRBV18 and TRBJ2-2; D not certain. Looked up from germline, CDR1 is KGHSH and CDR2 is LQKENI. The length of the CDR3 is 12 residues. The germline V and J ends were trimmed by 2 bases and 8 bases, with 6 bases remaining between them. The chain's CDR3 is CASSPLTGELFF. The CDR3 DNA follows: TGTGCCAGCTCACCATTGACGGGGGAGCTGTTTTTT.

The chain links TRBV28 to TRBJ2-5; D uncertain. Germline V gene sequence: CDR1 MDHEN, CDR2 SYDVKM. V dropped 4 bases and J dropped 3 bases, with 12 bases sitting between them. The CDR3 has 14 residues. The CDR3 protein is CASSSQNIEETQYF. The CDR3 nucleotides read TGTGCCAGCAGTTCCCAGAACATCGAAGAGACCCAGTACTTC. Supplemented by reference TRBV28 and TRBJ2-5, the full variable domain reads DVKVTQSSRYLVKRTGEKVFLECVQDMDHENMFWYRQDPGLGLRLIYFSYDVKMKEKGDIPEGYSVSREKKERFSLILESASTNQTSMYLCASSSQNIEETQYFGPGTRLLVL.

The chain joins TRBV4-3 to TRBJ1-1, with D uncertain. CDR3 size: 14 residues. Germline CDR1 is LGHNA and CDR2 is YSLEER. The ends were cut back, 3 bases at V and 1 base at J, with 9 bases in the middle. CDR3 sequence: CASSQIDGNTEAFF. The CDR3 DNA is TGCGCCAGCAGCCAGATAGATGGGAACACTGAAGCTTTCTTT.

The rearrangement uses TRBV6-5 and TRBJ2-5; 11 bases line up with TRBD2. Looked up from germline, CDR1 is MNHEY and CDR2 is SVGAGI. V was pared by 5 bases and J by 2 bases, with 1 base of the junction left unmatched. CDR3 length equals 14 residues. CDR3 loop: CASSRLAGQETQYF. CDR3 in DNA: TGTGCCAGCAGTCGACTAGCGGGACAAGAGACCCAGTACTTC.

This chain uses TRBV6-6 with TRBJ1-5; 8 positions match TRBD1. Looked up from germline, CDR1 is MNHNY and CDR2 is SVGAGI (reference sequence). This CDR3 comprises 16 residues. V shed 10 bases and J 0 bases; nucleotides not matched to a gene: 11. Here the CDR3 reads CATLSGTGYSNQPQHF. CDR3 sequence (DNA): TGTGCCACCCTTTCGGGGACAGGTTATAGCAATCAGCCCCAGCATTTT.

The chain couples TRBV30 to TRBJ1-5; no reliable D call. The V end lost 3 bases, the J end lost 4 bases, and 10 bases lay between the germline ends. The CDR3 covers 13 residues. Germline V gives CDR1 GTSNPN, CDR2 SVGIG (reference sequence). In DNA form, the CDR3 reads TGTGCCTGGAGGCTAGATCATAATCAGCCCCAGCATTTT. Protein sequence: CAWRLDHNQPQHF.

This chain joins TRBV6-4 and TRBJ2-3, with 7 nucleotides matching TRBD2. CDR1 and CDR2 (germline): MRHNA, SNTAGT. V lost 4 bases and J lost 0; bases outside the gene matches: 7. The CDR3 consists of 16 residues. CDR3 amino acids: CASSALAGRSTDTQYF. The CDR3 region has the DNA TGTGCCAGCAGTGCCTTAGCGGGCCGAAGCACAGATACGCAGTATTTT.